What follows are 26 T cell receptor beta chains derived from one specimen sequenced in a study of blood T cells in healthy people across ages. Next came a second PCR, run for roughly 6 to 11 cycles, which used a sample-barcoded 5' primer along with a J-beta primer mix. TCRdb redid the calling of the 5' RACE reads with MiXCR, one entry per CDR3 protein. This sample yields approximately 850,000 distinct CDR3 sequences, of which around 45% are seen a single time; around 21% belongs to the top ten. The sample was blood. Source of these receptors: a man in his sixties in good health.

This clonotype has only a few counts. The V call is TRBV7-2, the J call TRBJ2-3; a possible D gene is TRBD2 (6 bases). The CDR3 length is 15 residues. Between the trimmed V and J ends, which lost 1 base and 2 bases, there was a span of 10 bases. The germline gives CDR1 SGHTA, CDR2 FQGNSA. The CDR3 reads CASSLDGLFTDTQYF. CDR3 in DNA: TGTGCCAGCAGCTTAGACGGACTATTCACAGATACGCAGTATTTT.

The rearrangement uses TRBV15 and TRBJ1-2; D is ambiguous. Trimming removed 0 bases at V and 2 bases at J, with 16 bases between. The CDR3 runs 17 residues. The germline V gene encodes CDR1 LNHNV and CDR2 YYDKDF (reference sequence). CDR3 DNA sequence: TGTGCCACCAGCAGAGAGTACCGACGGAACCTAAACTATGGCTACACCTTC. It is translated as CATSREYRRNLNYGYTF.

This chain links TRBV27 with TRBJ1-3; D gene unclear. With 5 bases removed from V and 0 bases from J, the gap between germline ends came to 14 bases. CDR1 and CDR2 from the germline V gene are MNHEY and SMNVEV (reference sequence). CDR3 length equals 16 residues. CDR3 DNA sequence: TGTGCCAGCAGTCCCCGCGGGGATCACTCTGGAAACACCATATATTTT. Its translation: CASSPRGDHSGNTIYF.

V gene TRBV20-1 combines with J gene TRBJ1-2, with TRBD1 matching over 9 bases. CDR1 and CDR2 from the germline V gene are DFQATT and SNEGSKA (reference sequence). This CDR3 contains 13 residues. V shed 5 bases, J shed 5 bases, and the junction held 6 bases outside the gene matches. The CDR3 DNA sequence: TGCAGTGCTCCACTCGGGACAGGGTATGGCTACACCTTC. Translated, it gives CSAPLGTGYGYTF.

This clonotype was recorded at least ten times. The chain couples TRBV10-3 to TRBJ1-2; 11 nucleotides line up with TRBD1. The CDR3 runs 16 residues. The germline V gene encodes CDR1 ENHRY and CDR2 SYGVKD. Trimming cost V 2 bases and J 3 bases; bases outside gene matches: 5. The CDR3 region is CAISEPDRGRHYGYTF. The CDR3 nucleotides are TGTGCCATCAGTGAGCCGGACAGGGGGCGTCACTATGGCTACACCTTC.

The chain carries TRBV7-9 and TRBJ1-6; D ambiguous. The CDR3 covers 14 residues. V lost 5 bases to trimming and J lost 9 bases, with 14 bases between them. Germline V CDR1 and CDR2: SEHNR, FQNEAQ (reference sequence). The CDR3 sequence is CASSRSTEGSPLHF. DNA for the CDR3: TGTGCCAGCAGCCGCAGCACAGAAGGTTCACCCCTCCACTTT.

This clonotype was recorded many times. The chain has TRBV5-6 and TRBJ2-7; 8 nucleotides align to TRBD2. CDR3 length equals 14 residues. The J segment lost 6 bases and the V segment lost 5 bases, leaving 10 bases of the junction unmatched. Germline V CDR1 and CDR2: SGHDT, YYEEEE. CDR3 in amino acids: CASRPATSVGEQYF. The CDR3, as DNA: TGTGCCAGCAGACCTGCGACTAGCGTTGGCGAGCAGTACTTC.

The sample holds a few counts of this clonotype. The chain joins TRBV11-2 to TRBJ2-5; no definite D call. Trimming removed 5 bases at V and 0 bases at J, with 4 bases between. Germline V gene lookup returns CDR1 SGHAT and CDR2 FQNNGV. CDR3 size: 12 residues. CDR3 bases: TGTGCCAGCAGCCCCCACCAAGAGACCCAGTACTTC. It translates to CASSPHQETQYF.

The CDR3 nucleotides read TGCAGTGCGAAAAGGGGAGGGGAGGGAACAGATACGCAGTATTTT. Translated, it gives CSAKRGGEGTDTQYF. The gene calls are TRBV20-1 and TRBJ2-3, with 7 bases that match TRBD2. The CDR3 is made up of 15 amino acids. The J segment lost 3 bases and the V segment lost 6 bases, leaving 12 bases of the junction unmatched. Germline V gene lookup returns CDR1 DFQATT and CDR2 SNEGSKA (reference sequence).

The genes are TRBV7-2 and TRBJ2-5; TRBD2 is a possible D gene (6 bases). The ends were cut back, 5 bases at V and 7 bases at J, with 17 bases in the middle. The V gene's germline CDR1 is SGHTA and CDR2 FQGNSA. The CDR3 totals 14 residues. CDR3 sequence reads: CASSPPASEATQYF. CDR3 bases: TGTGCCAGCAGCCCTCCGGCTAGCGAGGCGACCCAGTACTTC.

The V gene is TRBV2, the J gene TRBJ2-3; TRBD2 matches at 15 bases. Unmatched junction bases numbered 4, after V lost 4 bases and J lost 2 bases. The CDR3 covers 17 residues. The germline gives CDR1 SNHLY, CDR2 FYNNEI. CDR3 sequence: CASSGRTSGGVTDTQYF. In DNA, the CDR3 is TGTGCCAGCAGTGGACGGACTAGCGGGGGGGTCACAGATACGCAGTATTTT. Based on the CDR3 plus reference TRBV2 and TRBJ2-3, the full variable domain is EPEVTQTPSHQVTQMGQEVILRCVPISNHLYFYWYRQILGQKVEFLVSFYNNEISEKSEIFDDQFSVERPDGSNFTLKIRSTKLEDSAMYFCASSGRTSGGVTDTQYFGPGTRLTVL.

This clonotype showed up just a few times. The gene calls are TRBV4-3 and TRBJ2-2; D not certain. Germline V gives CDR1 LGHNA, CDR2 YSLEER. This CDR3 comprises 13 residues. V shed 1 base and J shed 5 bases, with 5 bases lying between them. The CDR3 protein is CASSQGQTGELFF. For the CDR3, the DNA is TGCGCCAGCAGCCAAGGCCAAACCGGGGAGCTGTTTTTT.

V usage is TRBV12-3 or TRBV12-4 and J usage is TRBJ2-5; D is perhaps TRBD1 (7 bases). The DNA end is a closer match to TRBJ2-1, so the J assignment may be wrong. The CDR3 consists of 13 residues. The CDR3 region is CASSFKPGGGQFF. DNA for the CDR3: TGTGCCAGCAGTTTCAAGCCAGGGGGAGGACAGTTCTTC.

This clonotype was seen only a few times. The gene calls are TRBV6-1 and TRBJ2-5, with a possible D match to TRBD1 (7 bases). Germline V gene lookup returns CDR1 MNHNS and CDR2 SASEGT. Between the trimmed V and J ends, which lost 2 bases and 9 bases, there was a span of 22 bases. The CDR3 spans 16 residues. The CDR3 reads CASSERRGAGQEPQYF. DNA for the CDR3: TGTGCCAGCAGTGAACGCAGGGGGGCAGGACAAGAACCCCAGTACTTC.

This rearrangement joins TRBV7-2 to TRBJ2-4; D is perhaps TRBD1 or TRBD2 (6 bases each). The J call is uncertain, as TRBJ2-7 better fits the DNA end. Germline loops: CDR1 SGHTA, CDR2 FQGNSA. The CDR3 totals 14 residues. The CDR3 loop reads CASSQGWGEYEQYF. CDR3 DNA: TGTGCCAGCAGCCAGGGGTGGGGGGAGTACGAGCAGTACTTC.

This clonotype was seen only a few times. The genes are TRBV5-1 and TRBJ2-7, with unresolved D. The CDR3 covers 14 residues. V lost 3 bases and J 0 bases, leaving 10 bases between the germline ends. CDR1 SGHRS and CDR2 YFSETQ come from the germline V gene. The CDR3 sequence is CASSSGSNSYEQYF. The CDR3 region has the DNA TGCGCCAGCAGCTCCGGGTCTAACTCCTACGAGCAGTACTTC.

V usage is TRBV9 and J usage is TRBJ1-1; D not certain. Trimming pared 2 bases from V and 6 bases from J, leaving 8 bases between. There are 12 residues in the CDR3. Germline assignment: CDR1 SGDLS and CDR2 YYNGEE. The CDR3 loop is CASSVGSSEAFF. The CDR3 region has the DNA TGTGCCAGCAGCGTGGGGAGCTCTGAAGCTTTCTTT.

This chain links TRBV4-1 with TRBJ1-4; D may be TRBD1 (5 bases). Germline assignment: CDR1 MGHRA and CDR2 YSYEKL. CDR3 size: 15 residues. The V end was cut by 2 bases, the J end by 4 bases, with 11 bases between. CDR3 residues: CASSQWGNGNEKLFF. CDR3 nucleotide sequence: TGCGCCAGCAGCCAATGGGGGAACGGTAATGAAAAACTGTTTTTT.

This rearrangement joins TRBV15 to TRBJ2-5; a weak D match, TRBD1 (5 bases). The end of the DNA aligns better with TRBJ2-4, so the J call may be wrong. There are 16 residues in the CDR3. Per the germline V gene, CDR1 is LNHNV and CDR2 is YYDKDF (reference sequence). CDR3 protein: CATSRAQTAKRDIQYF. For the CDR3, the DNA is TGTGCCACCAGCAGAGCCCAGACAGCGAAGAGAGACATTCAGTACTTC.

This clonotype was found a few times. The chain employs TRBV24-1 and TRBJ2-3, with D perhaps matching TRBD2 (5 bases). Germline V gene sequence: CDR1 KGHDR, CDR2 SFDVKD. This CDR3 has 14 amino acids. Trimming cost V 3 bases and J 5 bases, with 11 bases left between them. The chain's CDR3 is CATSDPPREDTQYF. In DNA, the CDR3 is TGTGCCACCAGTGATCCCCCGAGGGAAGATACGCAGTATTTT.

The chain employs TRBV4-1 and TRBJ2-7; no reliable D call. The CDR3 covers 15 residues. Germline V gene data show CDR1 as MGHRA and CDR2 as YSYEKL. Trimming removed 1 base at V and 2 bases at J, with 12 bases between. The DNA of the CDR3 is TGCGCCAGCAGCCAAGTTCCGGGTCCTCCCTACGAGCAGTACTTC. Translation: CASSQVPGPPYEQYF.

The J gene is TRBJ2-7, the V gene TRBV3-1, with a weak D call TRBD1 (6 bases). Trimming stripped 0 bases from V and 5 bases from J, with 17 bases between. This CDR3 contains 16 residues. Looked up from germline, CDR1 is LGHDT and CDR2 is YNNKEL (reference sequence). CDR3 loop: CASSQDGVRYRDEQYF. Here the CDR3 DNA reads TGTGCCAGCAGCCAAGATGGGGTCAGATACAGGGACGAGCAGTACTTC.

The CDR3 region is CASRRRGRGGANTEAFF. CDR3 coding DNA: TGTGCCAGCAGACGCAGGGGGCGCGGTGGGGCGAACACTGAAGCTTTCTTT. V and J are TRBV7-8 and TRBJ1-1; TRBD1 matches at 8 bases. Germline V gene lookup returns CDR1 SGHVS and CDR2 FQNEAQ. Trimming cost V 6 bases and J 1 base; bases outside gene matches: 13. This CDR3 contains 17 residues.

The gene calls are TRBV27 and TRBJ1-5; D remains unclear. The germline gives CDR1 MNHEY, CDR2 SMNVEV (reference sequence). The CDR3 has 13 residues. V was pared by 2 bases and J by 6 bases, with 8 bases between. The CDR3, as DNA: TGTGCCAGCAGTTTAAGGCTAGGTCAGCCCCAGCATTTT. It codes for CASSLRLGQPQHF.

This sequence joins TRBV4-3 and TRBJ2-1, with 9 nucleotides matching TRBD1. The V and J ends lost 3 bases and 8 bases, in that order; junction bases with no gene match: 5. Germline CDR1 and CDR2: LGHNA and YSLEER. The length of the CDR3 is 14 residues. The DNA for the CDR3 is TGCGCCAGCAGCCAGGCACAGGGGGCGGATGAGCAGTTCTTC. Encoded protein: CASSQAQGADEQFF.

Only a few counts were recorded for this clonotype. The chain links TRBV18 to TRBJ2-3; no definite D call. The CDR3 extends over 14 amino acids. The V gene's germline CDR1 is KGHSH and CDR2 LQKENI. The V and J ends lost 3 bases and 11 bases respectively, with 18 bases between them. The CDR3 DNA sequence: TGTGCCAGCTCACCCAACCCCTCGATCCGTCTGCAGTATTTT. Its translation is CASSPNPSIRLQYF.